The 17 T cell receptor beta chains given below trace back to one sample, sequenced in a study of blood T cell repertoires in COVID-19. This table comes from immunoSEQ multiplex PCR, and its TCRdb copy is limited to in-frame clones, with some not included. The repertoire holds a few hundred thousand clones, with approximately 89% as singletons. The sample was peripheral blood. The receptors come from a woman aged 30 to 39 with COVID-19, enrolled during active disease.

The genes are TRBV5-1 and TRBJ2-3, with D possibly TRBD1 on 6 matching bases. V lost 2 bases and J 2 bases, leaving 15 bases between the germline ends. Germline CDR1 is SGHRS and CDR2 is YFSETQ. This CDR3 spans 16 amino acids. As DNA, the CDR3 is TGCGCCAGCAGCTTCCGGCGGTCAGGGGTCACAGATACGCAGTATTTT. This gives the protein CASSFRRSGVTDTQYF. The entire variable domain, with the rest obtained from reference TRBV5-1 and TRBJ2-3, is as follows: KAGVTQTPRYLIKTRGQQVTLSCSPISGHRSVSWYQQTPGQGLQFLFEYFSETQRNKGNFPGRFSGRQFSNSRSEMNVSTLELGDSALYLCASSFRRSGVTDTQYFGPGTRLTVL.

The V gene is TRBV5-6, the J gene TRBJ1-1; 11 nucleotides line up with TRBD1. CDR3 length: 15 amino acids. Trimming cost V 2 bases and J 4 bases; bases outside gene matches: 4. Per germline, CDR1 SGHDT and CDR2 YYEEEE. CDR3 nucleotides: TGTGCCAGCAGCTTAGCCGGGACAGGGGGCACTGAAGCTTTCTTT. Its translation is CASSLAGTGGTEAFF.

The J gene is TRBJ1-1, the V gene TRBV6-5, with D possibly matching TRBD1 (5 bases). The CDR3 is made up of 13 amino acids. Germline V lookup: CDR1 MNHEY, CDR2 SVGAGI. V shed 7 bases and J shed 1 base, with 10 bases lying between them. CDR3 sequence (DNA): TGTGCCAGCATACCGGGGGGGAACACTGAAGCTTTCTTT. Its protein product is CASIPGGNTEAFF.

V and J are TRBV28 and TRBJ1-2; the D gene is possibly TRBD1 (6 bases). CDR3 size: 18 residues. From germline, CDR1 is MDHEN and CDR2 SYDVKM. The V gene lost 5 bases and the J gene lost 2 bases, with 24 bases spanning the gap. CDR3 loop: CASSTAGTQNGRNYGYTF. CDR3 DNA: TGTGCCAGCAGTACTGCCGGGACACAGAACGGCCGAAACTATGGCTACACCTTC.

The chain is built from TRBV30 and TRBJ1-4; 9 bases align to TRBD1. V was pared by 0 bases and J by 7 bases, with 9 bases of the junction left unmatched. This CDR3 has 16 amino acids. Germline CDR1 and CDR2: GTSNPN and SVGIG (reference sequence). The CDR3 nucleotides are TGTGCCTGGAGTGTAGGCTGGGGACAGGGAGGTGAAAAACTGTTTTTT. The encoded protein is CAWSVGWGQGGEKLFF.

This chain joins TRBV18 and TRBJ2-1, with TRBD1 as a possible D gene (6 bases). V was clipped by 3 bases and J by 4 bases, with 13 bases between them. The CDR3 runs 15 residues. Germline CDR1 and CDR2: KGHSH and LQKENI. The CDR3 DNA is TGTGCCAGCTCACCCCTCGGGACACCTTACAATGAGCAGTTCTTC. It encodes CASSPLGTPYNEQFF.

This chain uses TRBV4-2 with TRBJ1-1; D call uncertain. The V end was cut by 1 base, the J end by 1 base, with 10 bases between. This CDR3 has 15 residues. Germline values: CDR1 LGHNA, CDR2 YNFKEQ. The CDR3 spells CASSQAREGNTEAFF. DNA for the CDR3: TGTGCCAGCAGCCAAGCCCGGGAGGGGAACACTGAAGCTTTCTTT.

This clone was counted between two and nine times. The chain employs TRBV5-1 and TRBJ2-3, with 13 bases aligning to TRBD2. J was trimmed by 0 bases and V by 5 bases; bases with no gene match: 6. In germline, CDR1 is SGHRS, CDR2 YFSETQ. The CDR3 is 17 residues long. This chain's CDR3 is CASSRLAGGGSTDTQYF. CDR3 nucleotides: TGCGCCAGCAGTCGACTAGCGGGGGGCGGCAGCACAGATACGCAGTATTTT.

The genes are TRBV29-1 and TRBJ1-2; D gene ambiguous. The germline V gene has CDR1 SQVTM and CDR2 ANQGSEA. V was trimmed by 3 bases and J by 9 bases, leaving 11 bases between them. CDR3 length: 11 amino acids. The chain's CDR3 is CSVESGERYTF. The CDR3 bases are TGCAGCGTTGAGAGCGGGGAGCGCTACACCTTC.

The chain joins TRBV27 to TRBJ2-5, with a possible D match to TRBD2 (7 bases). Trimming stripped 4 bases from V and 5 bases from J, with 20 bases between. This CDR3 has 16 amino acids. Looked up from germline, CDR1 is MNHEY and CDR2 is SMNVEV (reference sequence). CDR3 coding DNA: TGTGCCAGCAGTTCCCTTCTCGGGGGGCGGGAGGAGACCCAGTACTTC. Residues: CASSSLLGGREETQYF.

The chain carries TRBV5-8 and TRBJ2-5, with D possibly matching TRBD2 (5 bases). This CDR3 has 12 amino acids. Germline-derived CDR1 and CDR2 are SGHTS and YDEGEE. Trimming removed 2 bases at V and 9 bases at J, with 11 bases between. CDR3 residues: CASSFSSRAQYF. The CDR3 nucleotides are TGTGCCAGCAGCTTTTCTTCGAGGGCCCAGTACTTC.

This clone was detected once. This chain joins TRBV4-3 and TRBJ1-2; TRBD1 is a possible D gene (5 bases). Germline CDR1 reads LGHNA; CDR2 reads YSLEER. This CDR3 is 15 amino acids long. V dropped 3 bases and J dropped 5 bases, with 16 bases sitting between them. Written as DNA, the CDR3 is TGCGCCAGCAGCCAGCTAGGGGAACCCGCTTATGGCTACACCTTC. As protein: CASSQLGEPAYGYTF.

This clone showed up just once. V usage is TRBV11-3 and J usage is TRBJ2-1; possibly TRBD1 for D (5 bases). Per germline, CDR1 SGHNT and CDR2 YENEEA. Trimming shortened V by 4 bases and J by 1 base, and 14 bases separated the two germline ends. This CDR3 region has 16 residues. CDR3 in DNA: TGTGCCAGCAGCTCGCAGATTGGGGCATCCTACAATGAGCAGTTCTTC. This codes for CASSSQIGASYNEQFF.

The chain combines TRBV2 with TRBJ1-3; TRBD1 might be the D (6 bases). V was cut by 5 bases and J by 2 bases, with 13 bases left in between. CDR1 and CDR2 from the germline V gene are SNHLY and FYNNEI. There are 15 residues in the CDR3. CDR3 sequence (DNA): TGTGCCAGCAGTCAAATGACAGGAACTGGAAACACCATATATTTT. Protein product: CASSQMTGTGNTIYF.

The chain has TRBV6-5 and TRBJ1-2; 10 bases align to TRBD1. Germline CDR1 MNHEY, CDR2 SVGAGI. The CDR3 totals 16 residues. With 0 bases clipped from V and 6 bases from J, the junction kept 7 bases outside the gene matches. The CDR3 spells CASSYSGGQGLDGYTF. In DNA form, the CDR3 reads TGTGCCAGCAGTTACTCAGGGGGACAGGGGCTTGATGGCTACACCTTC.

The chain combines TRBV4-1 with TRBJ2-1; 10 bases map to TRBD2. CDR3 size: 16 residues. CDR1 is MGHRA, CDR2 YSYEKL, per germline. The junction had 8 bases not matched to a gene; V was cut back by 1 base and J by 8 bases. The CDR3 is CASSQAKRGGIDEQFF. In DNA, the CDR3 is TGCGCCAGCAGCCAAGCGAAGCGGGGGGGCATTGATGAGCAGTTCTTC.

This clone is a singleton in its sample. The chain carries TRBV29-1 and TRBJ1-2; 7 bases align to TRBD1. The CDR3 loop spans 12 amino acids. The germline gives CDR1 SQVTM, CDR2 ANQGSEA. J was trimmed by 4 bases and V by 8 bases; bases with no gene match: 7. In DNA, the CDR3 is TGCAGCTCCCGGACAGGTCCCTATGGCTACACCTTC. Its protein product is CSSRTGPYGYTF.